The subject of this entry is one T cell receptor (beta chain). Its antigen is currently not known. Qualities for individual bases were not recorded, and no much larger clone is one base off. The data were taken from a study of PD-L1 blockade in urothelial cancer (dated by TCRdb to 2016 to 2017). About the investigation overall: Every patient began therapy at some point between 2013 and 2015 and was given atezolizumab 1,200 mg intravenously every 3 weeks. Blood samples were analyzed 3 weeks after the start of treatment (second dose) and 6 weeks after the start of treatment. Roughly 10 patients reached durable clinical benefit, while about 20 patients did not. Pretreatment tumor samples and matched peripheral blood, collected serially before and after atezolizumab treatment, underwent TCR sequencing. Blood samples gave a median of about 130,000 T cells and 83,000 or so unique TCRs, with a median clonality of 0.080. Progression-free survival longer than 6 months counted as durable clinical benefit, and TCR features were additionally tested against both progression-free and overall survival. Somatic, immune and clinical correlates of response to PD-L1 blockade with atezolizumab in urothelial cancer were the focus of an exploratory multi-omic analysis. Pretreatment blood TCR-seq was available for nearly 30 patients, at least one posttreatment blood collection was obtained for about 25 patients, and tumor TCR-seq was available for about 25 patients. Patients had an ECOG performance status of 0 or 1 and had received between 0 and 3 prior chemotherapy regimens. In the same patients, whole exome sequencing and RNA sequencing of pretreatment tumors were performed in addition to TCR sequencing. About 90% of the roughly 29 patients were males with bladder-origin urothelial cancer, and about 65% of the 29 reported a prior smoking history. General conclusions and limits of the study: Improved progression-free and overall survival was found to be associated with pretreatment peripheral blood TCR clonality below the median. Because the sample size was small (n ≈ 30) and many exploratory analyses were performed, the results are intended to be hypothesis-generating. Greater expansion of tumor-associated TCR clones in peripheral blood 3 weeks after the start of treatment was observed in patients with durable benefit (n of about 24, p = 0.022).

Synthetic TCR analog templates were spiked into each PCR so that absolute template abundance could be estimated from read counts. TCRbeta CDR3 regions were amplified from genomic DNA with bias-controlled V and J gene primers using the immunoSEQ assay. Sequencing of rearranged TCRbeta segments was done at approximately 20X coverage. The authors' analysis ran thus. Clustering was used to correct sequencing errors, and CDR3s were annotated against IMGT to assign V, D and J genes. Downstream analyses used only productive TCRbeta rearrangements, leaving out any out-of-frame or stop-codon sequences. To compute clonality, Shannon entropy was normalized by the log of the number of unique productive sequences and then subtracted from one. Fisher's exact test with Benjamini-Hochberg correction, using a cutoff of adjusted p below 0.01, was how clones that differed between time points or between blood and tumor were identified. What TCRdb holds here is the immuneACCESS table cut down to in-frame rearrangements. Part of the clones is not present; checked against another copy, under half of the missing clones reflect an unresolved V gene, and the others are unexplained. V, J and clone size reflect that table, while D and trimming were determined from the DNA. The sample table holds 95,000 or so clones, of which around 87% were seen once. The ten most abundant clones make up 2% to 2.5% of the sample.

Interpreted using the paper, the time point label stands for: pretreatment peripheral blood. A cohort of around 29 patients with locally advanced or metastatic urothelial carcinoma, treated at Memorial Sloan Kettering on a trial protocol, was included. Peripheral blood mononuclear cells were collected pretreatment and during treatment, at between 1 and 8 total time points per patient. The Qiagen DNeasy Blood extraction kit was used to purify genomic DNA from total PBMCs and tumor samples. PBMCs were collected pretreatment and during treatment and were isolated and stored as previously described. Germline trimming: 4 bases from V, 6 bases from J; junction bases outside gene matches: 2. From the cysteine up to the phenylalanine, the CDR3 has a length of 14 residues. Only the CDR3 DNA stays, 42 bases, in frame from base 1. CDR1 and CDR2 are read off the germline V gene as MGHRA and YSYEKL.

The source material was PBMCs, sampled around atezolizumab (anti-PD-L1) treatment. The receptor was derived from a man aged 60-69 years with urothelial cancer. This chain joins TRBV4-1 to TRBJ1-6; 8 middle bases align to TRBD1. The sequence in DNA is TGCGCCAGCAGCCTGGACAGGGCTAATTCACCCCTCCACTTT. This sequence encodes CASSLDRANSPLHF.